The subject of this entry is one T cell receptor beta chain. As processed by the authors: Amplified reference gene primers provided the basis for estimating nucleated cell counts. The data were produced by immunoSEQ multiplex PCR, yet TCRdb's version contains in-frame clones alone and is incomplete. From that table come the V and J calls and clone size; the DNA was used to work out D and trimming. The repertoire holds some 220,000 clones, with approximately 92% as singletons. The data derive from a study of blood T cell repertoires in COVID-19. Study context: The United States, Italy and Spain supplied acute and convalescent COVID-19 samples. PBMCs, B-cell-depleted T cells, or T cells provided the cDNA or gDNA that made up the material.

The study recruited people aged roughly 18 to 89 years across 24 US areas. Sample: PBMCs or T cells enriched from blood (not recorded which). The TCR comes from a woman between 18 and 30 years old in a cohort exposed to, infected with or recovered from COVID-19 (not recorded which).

CDR3 DNA sequence: TGTGCCAGCAGTTTATTGAGGCAGGGGGCCATGAACACTGAAGCTTTCTTT. This encodes CASSLLRQGAMNTEAFF. This chain joins TRBV28 and TRBJ1-1; 8 nucleotides line up with TRBD1. Germline CDR1 and CDR2: MDHEN and SYDVKM. This CDR3 contains 17 residues. The V gene end was trimmed by 1 base and the J gene end by 0 bases; junction bases not matched to a gene: 7.